This is a list of T cell receptor beta chains from one sample in a study of cytomegalovirus exposure and HLA in healthy donors. Sequencing used immunoSEQ multiplex PCR; TCRdb keeps in-frame clones, though not all of them. The sample lists about 280,000 clones, roughly 89% occurring once. The specimen was PBMCs. The receptors stem from a woman between 18 and 30 years old in good health and CMV-seronegative. CDR3s include the opening cysteine and the closing phenylalanine or tryptophan. D genes are given only for firm matches. For some rows the clone size is stated as once, few or many, or as a class when expanded; others skip it.

v_call: TRBV6-1
d_call: -
j_call: TRBJ2-3
clone_size: -
cdr3_nt: TGTGCCAGCAGTGTCGACTCCCCACCCCCTCCGACGCAGTATTTT
cdr3_aa: CASSVDSPPPPTQYF

v_call: TRBV7-2
d_call: -
j_call: TRBJ1-6
clone_size: once
cdr3_nt: TGTGCCAGCAGAAGCGGTTCTAATTATAATTCACCCCTCCACTTT
cdr3_aa: CASRSGSNYNSPLHF

v_call: TRBV6-5
d_call: TRBD1
j_call: TRBJ1-2
clone_size: once
cdr3_nt: TGTGCCAGCAGTGGGACAGGGGGAAACGGTTTGGGCTACACCTTC
cdr3_aa: CASSGTGGNGLGYTF

v_call: TRBV30
d_call: -
j_call: TRBJ1-2
clone_size: -
cdr3_nt: TGTGCCTGGAGTTCGCGAACAGGGATACTGTATGGCTACACCTTC
cdr3_aa: CAWSSRTGILYGYTF

v_call: TRBV4-2
d_call: TRBD2
j_call: TRBJ2-3
clone_size: -
cdr3_nt: TGTGCCAGCAGCCAACTAGCGGGGGACACAGATACGCAGTATTTT
cdr3_aa: CASSQLAGDTDTQYF

v_call: TRBV5-6
d_call: TRBD2
j_call: TRBJ2-2
clone_size: once
cdr3_nt: TGTGCCAGCAGCTTGGGTGGACTAGCGGGGGTGGTCACCGGGGAGCTGTTTTTT
cdr3_aa: CASSLGGLAGVVTGELFF

v_call: TRBV11-3
d_call: -
j_call: TRBJ2-3
clone_size: -
cdr3_nt: TGTGCCAGCAGCTTGGGCAGGGGCGACACAGATACGCAGTATTTT
cdr3_aa: CASSLGRGDTDTQYF

v_call: TRBV5-1
d_call: TRBD2
j_call: TRBJ2-1
clone_size: once
cdr3_nt: TGCGCCAGCAGCTCCACGACTAGCGGTAACAATGAGCAGTTCTTC
cdr3_aa: CASSSTTSGNNEQFF

v_call: TRBV27
d_call: -
j_call: TRBJ1-1
clone_size: once
cdr3_nt: TGTGCCAGCAGGCCTGGGGCAGGGAACACTGAAGCTTTCTTT
cdr3_aa: CASRPGAGNTEAFF

v_call: TRBV29-1
d_call: TRBD1
j_call: TRBJ1-1
clone_size: -
cdr3_nt: TGCAGCGTACGGGACAGTGAAGCTTTCTTT
cdr3_aa: CSVRDSEAFF

v_call: TRBV10-3
d_call: TRBD1
j_call: TRBJ1-2
clone_size: -
cdr3_nt: TGTGCCATCAGTGACAGGGGGCAAGGCTACACCTTC
cdr3_aa: CAISDRGQGYTF

v_call: TRBV7-6
d_call: -
j_call: TRBJ2-7
clone_size: -
cdr3_nt: TGTGCCAGCAGCTTCTCGGCAGGATCGGGGGAGCAGTACTTC
cdr3_aa: CASSFSAGSGEQYF

v_call: TRBV13
d_call: -
j_call: TRBJ1-1
clone_size: -
cdr3_nt: TGTGCCAGCAGGGAGTTTAGGGGGACTGAAGCTTTCTTT
cdr3_aa: CASREFRGTEAFF

v_call: TRBV2
d_call: -
j_call: TRBJ1-5
clone_size: -
cdr3_nt: TGTGCCAGCAGCGGTAACAGGGTGGGGCGCAATCAGCCCCAGCATTTT
cdr3_aa: CASSGNRVGRNQPQHF

v_call: TRBV5-6
d_call: -
j_call: TRBJ1-4
clone_size: few
cdr3_nt: TGTGCCAGCAGCTTGTCCCTAGGAAGCCTGAATGAAAAACTGTTTTTT
cdr3_aa: CASSLSLGSLNEKLFF